This record concerns one TCR beta chain sequence. Its specificity is not known. TCRdb reanalysed the 5' RACE reads using MiXCR and keeps one entry per CDR3 protein. The table lists roughly 540,000 distinct CDR3 sequences, approximately 22% of them singletons. The data derive from a study of identical twins. Broader study findings: With monozygotic twins, out-of-frame TCR alpha sharing exceeded what models estimated.

The same sample was also used in a study of T cells expressing NK-cell markers. As that report states: Among eight sequenced donors, seven carried HCMV seropositivity while one was seronegative.

The specimen sequenced was CD4+ T cells sorted from blood. This receptor was identified in a woman younger than 30 in good health.

The CDR3 sequence is CASSPREGNTGELFF. In DNA form, the CDR3 reads TGCGCCAGCAGTCCGCGGGAGGGGAACACCGGGGAGCTGTTTTTT. The V call is TRBV10-1, the J call TRBJ2-2; 9 bases are a match to TRBD2. The CDR3 loop spans 15 amino acids. Per germline, CDR1 WNHNN and CDR2 SYGVQD (reference sequence). The trim removed 5 bases at V and 1 base at J, leaving 2 bases unmatched.